Listed below are T cell receptor beta chains from one sample, sequenced in a study of shared clonotypes between healthy human individuals. Assay: immunoSEQ multiplex PCR; the TCRdb copy retains only in-frame clones and omits some. This sample carries fewer than 700,000 clones, around 80% of them seen once, and the ten largest clones take 9.5% to 15%. The sequenced material came from PBMCs. These receptors were obtained from a woman between 40 and 55 years old in good health. Some clones in this sample may be carry-over from other donors' samples. Each CDR3 is given with its conserved first and last residue. D genes are given only for firm matches. Clone size is shown for a subset of rows, as once, few, many or a class of expanded clone.

D: TRBD2
J: TRBJ2-7
V: TRBV7-2
size: -
CDR3: CASSLASGRAEQYF
DNA: TGTGCCAGCAGCTTGGCTAGCGGGAGGGCCGAGCAGTACTTC

D: TRBD2
J: TRBJ2-1
V: TRBV5-6
size: -
CDR3: CASSLVSGRGKNEQFF
DNA: TGTGCCAGCAGCTTGGTTAGCGGGAGGGGAAAAAATGAGCAGTTCTTC

D: TRBD2
J: TRBJ2-3
V: TRBV10-3
size: -
CDR3: CAISMERDDTQYF
DNA: TGTGCCATCAGTATGGAGCGGGACGATACGCAGTATTTT

D: -
J: TRBJ2-2
V: TRBV6-1
size: -
CDR3: CASSERVGVDGELFF
DNA: TGTGCCAGCAGTGAACGCGTGGGGGTCGACGGGGAGCTGTTTTTT

D: TRBD2
J: TRBJ2-3
V: TRBV7-8
size: -
CDR3: CASREVGTDTQYF
DNA: TGTGCCAGCCGGGAGGTGGGGACAGATACGCAGTATTTT

D: -
J: TRBJ2-7
V: TRBV7-9
size: -
CDR3: CASSGTGYEQYF
DNA: TGTGCCAGCAGCGGCACAGGGTACGAGCAGTACTTC

D: -
J: TRBJ2-2
V: TRBV11-3
size: -
CDR3: CASSLDRGTGELFF
DNA: TGTGCCAGCAGCTTAGATCGTGGCACCGGGGAGCTGTTTTTT

D: TRBD1
J: TRBJ1-1
V: TRBV5-1
size: -
CDR3: CASSPQGGVTEAFF
DNA: TGCGCCAGCAGCCCCCAGGGGGGCGTCACTGAAGCTTTCTTT

D: -
J: TRBJ1-2
V: TRBV30
size: -
CDR3: CAWSVLEGSHYGYTF
DNA: TGTGCCTGGAGTGTACTGGAGGGCTCTCACTATGGCTACACCTTC

D: TRBD2
J: TRBJ2-3
V: TRBV5-4
size: -
CDR3: CASSPLGLAADTQYF
DNA: TGTGCCAGCAGCCCGCTTGGACTAGCTGCAGATACGCAGTATTTT

D: TRBD1
J: TRBJ1-1
V: TRBV5-4
size: few
CDR3: CASSSGQENTEAFF
DNA: TGTGCCAGCAGCTCAGGACAGGAGAACACTGAAGCTTTCTTT

D: TRBD1
J: TRBJ2-7
V: TRBV29-1
size: -
CDR3: CSGTGGHSYEQYF
DNA: TGCAGCGGGACAGGGGGTCACTCCTACGAGCAGTACTTC

D: -
J: TRBJ2-1
V: TRBV7-6
size: -
CDR3: CASSLLVRRADEQFF
DNA: TGTGCCAGCAGCTTATTGGTTCGGCGGGCCGATGAGCAGTTCTTC

D: -
J: TRBJ1-4
V: TRBV6-4
size: few
CDR3: CASSDLDEKLFF
DNA: TGTGCCAGCAGTGACCTTGATGAAAAACTGTTTTTT

D: -
J: TRBJ2-7
V: TRBV5-1
size: few
CDR3: CASSFGRNSYEQYF
DNA: TGCGCCAGCAGCTTCGGCAGGAACTCCTACGAGCAGTACTTC

D: TRBD2
J: TRBJ2-3
V: TRBV7-2
size: -
CDR3: CASSLVPTSGSTDTQYF
DNA: TGTGCCAGCAGCTTGGTACCGACTAGCGGGAGCACAGATACGCAGTATTTT

D: TRBD1
J: TRBJ2-7
V: TRBV7-2
size: -
CDR3: CASSLGTGTIYEQYF
DNA: TGTGCCAGCAGCTTGGGGACAGGGACTATCTACGAGCAGTACTTC

D: -
J: TRBJ2-1
V: TRBV11-2
size: -
CDR3: CASSLDWNNEQFF
DNA: TGTGCCAGCAGCTTAGATTGGAACAATGAGCAGTTCTTC

D: -
J: TRBJ1-2
V: TRBV5-3
size: few
CDR3: CASYREGAYGYTF
DNA: TGTGCCAGCTACAGGGAAGGAGCTTATGGCTACACCTTC

D: -
J: TRBJ2-5
V: TRBV18
size: -
CDR3: CASSVGGPRETQYF
DNA: TGTGCCAGCTCAGTCGGAGGACCGAGGGAGACCCAGTACTTC

D: TRBD1
J: TRBJ1-3
V: TRBV9
size: many
CDR3: CASSPEGARGNTIYF
DNA: TGTGCCAGCAGCCCTGAGGGGGCGCGAGGAAACACCATATATTTT

D: -
J: TRBJ1-4
V: TRBV15
size: -
CDR3: CATSSPGRNEKLFF
DNA: TGTGCCACCAGCAGTCCGGGACGTAATGAAAAACTGTTTTTT

D: -
J: TRBJ1-1
V: TRBV27
size: -
CDR3: CASSSTGIRTEAFF
DNA: TGTGCCAGCAGTTCGACGGGGATACGCACTGAAGCTTTCTTT

D: TRBD1
J: TRBJ2-7
V: TRBV11-2
size: once
CDR3: CASSLEGQGIEQYF
DNA: TGTGCCAGCAGCTTAGAAGGACAGGGTATCGAGCAGTACTTC

D: -
J: TRBJ2-3
V: TRBV6-5
size: -
CDR3: CATSHPITDTQYF
DNA: TGTGCCACCAGCCATCCTATCACAGATACGCAGTATTTT

D: -
J: TRBJ1-2
V: TRBV7-8
size: -
CDR3: CASSRGTLNYGYTF
DNA: TGTGCCAGCAGCAGAGGGACCCTCAACTATGGCTACACCTTC

D: -
J: TRBJ1-5
V: TRBV11-2
size: -
CDR3: CASSLERRQPQHF
DNA: TGTGCCAGCAGCTTAGAACGACGTCAGCCCCAGCATTTT

D: TRBD1
J: TRBJ2-1
V: TRBV29-1
size: -
CDR3: CSVEKGQDDNEQFF
DNA: TGCAGCGTAGAAAAGGGACAGGACGACAATGAGCAGTTCTTC

D: TRBD2
J: TRBJ2-7
V: TRBV28
size: -
CDR3: CASRGAGTYEQYF
DNA: TGTGCCAGCAGGGGAGCGGGGACCTACGAGCAGTACTTC

D: -
J: TRBJ1-1
V: TRBV10-3
size: once
CDR3: CAISERREDTEAFF
DNA: TGTGCCATCAGTGAGCGCAGGGAGGACACTGAAGCTTTCTTT

D: -
J: TRBJ2-6
V: TRBV18
size: -
CDR3: CASSAGQISGANVLTF
DNA: TGTGCCAGCTCAGCCGGACAAATCTCTGGGGCCAACGTCCTGACTTTC

D: -
J: TRBJ2-5
V: TRBV5-4
size: -
CDR3: CASSLGGASPGETQYF
DNA: TGTGCCAGCAGCCTCGGGGGCGCAAGCCCAGGGGAGACCCAGTACTTC

D: -
J: TRBJ2-5
V: TRBV11-1
size: -
CDR3: CASSFGGIETQYF
DNA: TGTGCCAGCAGCTTCGGAGGGATAGAGACCCAGTACTTC

D: -
J: TRBJ2-7
V: TRBV7-2
size: -
CDR3: CASSPHGSSYEQYF
DNA: TGTGCCAGCAGCCCCCATGGATCCTCCTACGAGCAGTACTTC

D: TRBD1
J: TRBJ2-7
V: TRBV29-1
size: once
CDR3: CSVEDLTDRGNSYEQYF
DNA: TGCAGCGTTGAAGACCTCACCGACAGGGGGAACTCCTACGAGCAGTACTTC

D: -
J: TRBJ1-1
V: TRBV28
size: -
CDR3: CASSLEGGVVNTEAFF
DNA: TGTGCCAGCAGTTTGGAAGGAGGGGTGGTGAACACTGAAGCTTTCTTT

D: -
J: TRBJ2-7
V: TRBV5-4
size: -
CDR3: CASSLMGHRYEQYF
DNA: TGTGCCAGCAGCTTGATGGGACATCGCTACGAGCAGTACTTC

D: -
J: TRBJ2-2
V: TRBV7-3
size: -
CDR3: CASSLEQPPGELFF
DNA: TGTGCCAGCAGCTTAGAACAGCCCCCCGGGGAGCTGTTTTTT

D: TRBD2
J: TRBJ2-2
V: TRBV25-1
size: -
CDR3: CASSGPSGSPTGELFF
DNA: TGTGCCAGCAGTGGTCCGAGCGGGAGTCCAACCGGGGAGCTGTTTTTT

D: TRBD2
J: TRBJ2-7
V: TRBV7-6
size: -
CDR3: CASSTAGDEQYF
DNA: TGTGCCAGCAGTACAGCGGGAGACGAGCAGTACTTC

D: -
J: TRBJ2-1
V: TRBV2
size: -
CDR3: CASSEIRADEQFF
DNA: TGTGCCAGCAGTGAAATCCGCGCTGATGAGCAGTTCTTC

D: -
J: TRBJ1-2
V: TRBV4-2
size: -
CDR3: CASSLRQGYGYTF
DNA: TGTGCCAGCAGCCTTCGACAAGGCTATGGCTACACCTTC

D: -
J: TRBJ2-7
V: TRBV5-1
size: -
CDR3: CASSLALDLNYEQYF
DNA: TGCGCCAGCAGTCTCGCGCTGGACCTTAACTACGAGCAGTACTTC

D: TRBD2
J: TRBJ2-7
V: TRBV7-3
size: once
CDR3: CASSQYGLAGVYEQYF
DNA: TGTGCCAGCAGCCAGTACGGACTAGCGGGAGTTTACGAGCAGTACTTC

D: -
J: TRBJ1-2
V: TRBV19
size: -
CDR3: CASSTSRDTAGYGYTF
DNA: TGTGCCAGTAGTACCTCAAGGGACACAGCGGGCTATGGCTACACCTTC

D: -
J: TRBJ1-1
V: TRBV27
size: -
CDR3: CASIGWGEAFF
DNA: TGTGCCAGCATCGGTTGGGGGGAAGCTTTCTTT

D: TRBD2
J: TRBJ2-6
V: TRBV28
size: -
CDR3: CASSLGGAGANVLTF
DNA: TGTGCCAGCAGTTTAGGGGGGGCTGGGGCCAACGTCCTGACTTTC

D: TRBD1
J: TRBJ2-5
V: TRBV7-7
size: -
CDR3: CASSIQGAGETQYF
DNA: TGTGCCAGCAGCATCCAGGGGGCAGGGGAGACCCAGTACTTC

D: TRBD2
J: TRBJ2-7
V: TRBV10-3
size: -
CDR3: CAISEGLAGYEQYF
DNA: TGTGCCATCAGTGAGGGACTAGCGGGCTACGAGCAGTACTTC

D: -
J: TRBJ2-7
V: TRBV30
size: -
CDR3: CAWSGGHTYEQYF
DNA: TGTGCCTGGAGTGGGGGGCACACCTACGAGCAGTACTTC

D: -
J: TRBJ2-2
V: TRBV4-3
size: -
CDR3: CASSHEADTGELFF
DNA: TGCGCCAGCAGCCATGAGGCAGATACCGGGGAGCTGTTTTTT

D: -
J: TRBJ2-3
V: TRBV5-4
size: many
CDR3: CASSLSADTQYF
DNA: TGTGCCAGCAGCTTGTCTGCAGATACGCAGTATTTT

D: -
J: TRBJ1-3
V: TRBV6-5
size: -
CDR3: CASSYSSGNTIYF
DNA: TGTGCCAGCAGTTACTCGAGTGGAAACACCATATATTTT

D: -
J: TRBJ1-3
V: TRBV29-1
size: -
CDR3: CSAKPHSGNTIYF
DNA: TGCAGCGCCAAACCACACTCTGGAAACACCATATATTTT

D: -
J: TRBJ1-4
V: TRBV7-9
size: -
CDR3: CASSKGGGEKLFF
DNA: TGTGCCAGCAGCAAGGGAGGGGGTGAAAAACTGTTTTTT

D: -
J: TRBJ2-7
V: TRBV7-6
size: -
CDR3: CASSFLRYSPYEQYF
DNA: TGTGCCAGCAGTTTCCTCCGCTACTCACCCTACGAGCAGTACTTC

D: -
J: TRBJ2-6
V: TRBV7-3
size: many
CDR3: CASSSRPGSGANVLTF
DNA: TGTGCCAGCAGCTCCCGACCCGGCTCTGGGGCCAACGTCCTGACTTTC

D: -
J: TRBJ1-5
V: TRBV4-1
size: -
CDR3: CASSQAPTAQPQHF
DNA: TGCGCCAGCAGCCAAGCCCCCACGGCACAGCCCCAGCATTTT

D: TRBD2
J: TRBJ2-1
V: TRBV30
size: few
CDR3: CARTRGVGNEQFF
DNA: TGTGCCAGGACTAGGGGCGTTGGGAATGAGCAGTTCTTC